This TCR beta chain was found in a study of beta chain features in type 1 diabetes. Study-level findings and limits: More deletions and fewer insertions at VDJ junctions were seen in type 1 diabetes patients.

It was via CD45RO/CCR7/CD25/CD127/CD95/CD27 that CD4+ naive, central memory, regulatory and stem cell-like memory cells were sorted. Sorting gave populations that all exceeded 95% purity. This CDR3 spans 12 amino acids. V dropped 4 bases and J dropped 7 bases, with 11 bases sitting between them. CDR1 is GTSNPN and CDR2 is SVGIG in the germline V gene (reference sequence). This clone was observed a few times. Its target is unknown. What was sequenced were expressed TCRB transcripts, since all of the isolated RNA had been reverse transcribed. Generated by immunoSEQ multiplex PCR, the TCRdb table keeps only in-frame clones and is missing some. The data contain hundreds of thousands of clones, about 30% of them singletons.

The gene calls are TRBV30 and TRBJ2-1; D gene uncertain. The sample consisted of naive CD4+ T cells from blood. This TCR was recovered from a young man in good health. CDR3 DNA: TGTGCCTGGACCCTGCAGGCAAATGAGCAGTTCTTC. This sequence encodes CAWTLQANEQFF.